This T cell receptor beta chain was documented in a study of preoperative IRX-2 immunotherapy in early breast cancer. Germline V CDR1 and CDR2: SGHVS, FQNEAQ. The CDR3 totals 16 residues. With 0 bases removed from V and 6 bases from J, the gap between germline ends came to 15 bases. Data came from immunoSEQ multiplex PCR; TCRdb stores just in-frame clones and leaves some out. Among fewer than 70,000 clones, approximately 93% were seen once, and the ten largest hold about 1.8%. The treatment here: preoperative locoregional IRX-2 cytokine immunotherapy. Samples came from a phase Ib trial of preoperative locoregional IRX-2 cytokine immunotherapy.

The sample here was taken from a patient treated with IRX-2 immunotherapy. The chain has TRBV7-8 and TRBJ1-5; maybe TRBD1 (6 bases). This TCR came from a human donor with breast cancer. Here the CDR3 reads CASSLAGGERVQPQHF. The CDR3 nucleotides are TGTGCCAGCAGCTTAGCTGGGGGCGAACGGGTTCAGCCCCAGCATTTT.